A selection of T cell receptor beta chains follows, all from one sample in a study of T cell responses to AZD1222 COVID-19 vaccine. Produced via immunoSEQ multiplex PCR; TCRdb's table is partial and in-frame only. The sample consists of 150,000 or so clones, roughly 93% of them appearing once. Specimen: peripheral blood, collected on day 0 of AZD1222 vaccination. These receptors all come from an adult in good health. The CDR3 runs from the conserved cysteine through the conserved F or W. The order of the fields is V gene, D gene, J gene, clone size, CDR3 DNA, CDR3 protein. A D gene is named only where the DNA matches it firmly. Clone size appears in some rows only: once, few, many, or a class for an expanded clone.

>TRBV7-2|NA|TRBJ2-5|NA
TGTGCCAGCAGCTTCGGCGTCCAAGAGACCCAGTACTTC
CASSFGVQETQYF
>TRBV30|TRBD1|TRBJ1-2|NA
TGTGCCTGGAGGATTCAGGGGGGGAACGGCTACACCTTC
CAWRIQGGNGYTF
>TRBV6-4|NA|TRBJ2-1|NA
TGTGCCAGCAGTGAAGGGGGAGAGGCTGATGAGCAGTTCTTC
CASSEGGEADEQFF
>TRBV27|NA|TRBJ2-7|NA
TGTGCCAGCAGAACTTACAGGGGGCCGGGACTAGTGATACACGAGCAGTACTTC
CASRTYRGPGLVIHEQYF
>TRBV25-1|NA|TRBJ2-1|once
TGTGCCAGCAGTGGCGGTAGCTCCTACAATGAGCAGTTCTTC
CASSGGSSYNEQFF
>TRBV24-1|NA|TRBJ1-2|NA
TGTGCCACCAGTGATTTCGTAGGCTACACCTTC
CATSDFVGYTF
>TRBV27|NA|TRBJ2-1|few
TGTGCCAGCAGTTTTTTGGGAAATGAGCAGTTCTTC
CASSFLGNEQFF
>TRBV5-4|TRBD1|TRBJ2-5|NA
TGTGCCAGCAGCTGGAGGACAGGGTCGGAGACCCAGTACTTC
CASSWRTGSETQYF
>TRBV6-5|TRBD1|TRBJ2-7|NA
TGTGCCAGCAGTAGGACAGGCCTCTACGAGCAGTACTTC
CASSRTGLYEQYF
>TRBV19|NA|TRBJ2-1|NA
TGTGCCAGTAGTATCCCTGTGGCGGGGAGCTCCTACAATGAGCAGTTCTTC
CASSIPVAGSSYNEQFF
>TRBV6-1|TRBD1|TRBJ2-1|NA
TGTGCCAGCAGTGAAGCGCTTGCGGGACAGGGGGCAAATGAGCAGTTCTTC
CASSEALAGQGANEQFF
>TRBV19|NA|TRBJ1-1|NA
TGTGCCAGTACACTTCTTCGGAAGAACACTGAAGCTTTCTTT
CASTLLRKNTEAFF
>TRBV15|NA|TRBJ1-3|NA
TGTGCCACCAGCAGATCATACACTACCTCTGGAAACACCATATATTTT
CATSRSYTTSGNTIYF
>TRBV19|NA|TRBJ1-5|NA
TGTGCCAGTAGTGCCGGTCTGTATAGCAATCAGCCCCAGCATTTT
CASSAGLYSNQPQHF
>TRBV7-9|TRBD2|TRBJ2-7|NA
TGTGCCAGCAGCTTAGGATCGGGACTAGCGGGAGTTCGCGAGCAGTACTTC
CASSLGSGLAGVREQYF
>TRBV12-5|NA|TRBJ1-2|NA
TGTGCTAGTGGTCTGGACAGCTATGGCTACACCTTC
CASGLDSYGYTF
>TRBV11-2|NA|TRBJ2-4|NA
TGTGCCAGCAGCTTAGGGGGGGCGGCCAAAAACATTCAGTACTTC
CASSLGGAAKNIQYF
>TRBV28|NA|TRBJ1-2|NA
TGTGCCAGCAGCTCAGGAGGGGTAGGTGGTGGCTACACCTTC
CASSSGGVGGGYTF
>TRBV5-4|TRBD2|TRBJ2-1|few
TGTGCCAGCAGCCCCTGGACTAGCGGCTACAATGAGCAGTTCTTC
CASSPWTSGYNEQFF
>TRBV6-1|NA|TRBJ1-6|NA
TGTGCCAGCAGTGAATTTGTCAGCTTGGAATCACCCCTCCACTTT
CASSEFVSLESPLHF
>TRBV3-1/TRBV3-2|NA|TRBJ2-1|NA
TGTGCCAGCAGCCTTCGTGACAATGAGCAGTTCTTC
CASSLRDNEQFF
>TRBV19|TRBD1|TRBJ1-3|NA
TGTGCCAGTCACGGACAGGGTATAAACACCATATATTTT
CASHGQGINTIYF
>TRBV19|NA|TRBJ1-4|many
TGTGCCAGCGCCTGGGGGAGTTCCGATGAAAAACTGTTTTTT
CASAWGSSDEKLFF
>TRBV6-6|NA|TRBJ1-5|NA
TGTGCCAGCAGTTACTCGACGGGAATTGGGCAGCCCCAGCATTTT
CASSYSTGIGQPQHF
>TRBV9|NA|TRBJ1-1|NA
TGTGCCAGCAGCGCCGAGACCCCAGGGGACACTGAAGCTTTCTTT
CASSAETPGDTEAFF
>TRBV6-5|NA|TRBJ2-2|NA
TGTGCCAGCAGACTGACCGGGGAGCTGTTTTTT
CASRLTGELFF
>TRBV6-5|TRBD2|TRBJ2-7|NA
TGTGCCAGCAAGGGGACCCGCGGGAGATACGAGCAGTACTTC
CASKGTRGRYEQYF
>TRBV25-1|NA|TRBJ2-1|few
TGTGCCAGCAGTGAAACGGGCAGGGGATCCTACAATGAGCAGTTCTTC
CASSETGRGSYNEQFF
>TRBV7-9|NA|TRBJ1-5|NA
TGTGCCAGCAGCCTCAGAGACGGTCAGCCCCAGCATTTT
CASSLRDGQPQHF
>TRBV19|NA|TRBJ1-5|NA
TGTGCCAGTAGTATAGGGGACAGCAATCAGCCCCAGCATTTT
CASSIGDSNQPQHF
>TRBV7-3|TRBD1|TRBJ2-1|NA
TGTGCCAGCAGCTTAATGGGACAGGGAAATGAGCAGTTCTTC
CASSLMGQGNEQFF
>TRBV12-5|NA|TRBJ2-7|once
TGTGCTAGTGGTTTGGTCCCACCGTCCTCGTGGGTTACCTACGAGCAGTACTTC
CASGLVPPSSWVTYEQYF
>TRBV19|NA|TRBJ1-2|NA
TGTGCCAGTAGGCTCTCGCCAAACGGGGGCTACACCTTC
CASRLSPNGGYTF
>TRBV13|NA|TRBJ1-5|NA
TGTGCCAGCAGCTTCGGTGATGCCAGGGGCAATCAGCCCCAGCATTTT
CASSFGDARGNQPQHF
>TRBV14|NA|TRBJ2-3|NA
TGTGCCAGCAGCCGAGAGATCACAGATACGCAGTATTTT
CASSREITDTQYF
>TRBV5-1|NA|TRBJ1-1|NA
TGCGCCAGCAGCCCAACCCGGACGACTGAAGCTTTCTTT
CASSPTRTTEAFF
>TRBV2|NA|TRBJ2-1|NA
TGTGCCAGCAAAAAGGACTACCCCCAATCGGCGCAGTTCTTC
CASKKDYPQSAQFF
>TRBV19|NA|TRBJ2-1|NA
TGTGCCAGTAGTATAGAAACCGCAGGGCTATACAATGAGCAGTTCTTC
CASSIETAGLYNEQFF
>TRBV2|NA|TRBJ1-2|NA
TGTGCCAGCAGGAGGGACACGGGTAACTATGGCTACACCTTC
CASRRDTGNYGYTF
>TRBV7-9|NA|TRBJ1-1|NA
TGTGCCAGCAGCTTAGAAGGGGCACAAGCTTTCTTT
CASSLEGAQAFF
>TRBV27|TRBD2|TRBJ2-7|NA
TGTGCCAGCAAGGCTAGCGGGAGTGGTGAGCAGTACTTC
CASKASGSGEQYF
>TRBV13|TRBD1|TRBJ2-1|NA
TGTGCCAGCAGCTCGCCTTTTTGGGACAGGGAGAACAATGAGCAGTTCTTC
CASSSPFWDRENNEQFF
>TRBV25-1|TRBD1|TRBJ1-2|NA
TGTGCCAGCCGGACAGGGAATAGAGGCTACACCTTC
CASRTGNRGYTF
>TRBV15|NA|TRBJ1-2|NA
TGTGCCACCAGCAGAGGAGAGCTAAGCTACACCTTC
CATSRGELSYTF
>TRBV4-2|NA|TRBJ1-5|NA
TGTGCCAGCAGCCACCTAGCCACAGGGCTGAATCAGCCCCAGCATTTT
CASSHLATGLNQPQHF
>TRBV7-8|TRBD1|TRBJ1-3|NA
TGTGCCAGCAGCTTAGCGCTGGGACAGGGGGCTTCTGGAAACACCATATATTTT
CASSLALGQGASGNTIYF
>TRBV7-9|TRBD1|TRBJ1-2|NA
TGTGCCAGCAGCACCCGGACAGGGTGGTACTATGGCTACACCTTC
CASSTRTGWYYGYTF
>TRBV5-6|NA|TRBJ2-7|NA
TGTGCCAGCAGCCTGGGTGGGGAGCAGTACTTC
CASSLGGEQYF
>TRBV12-3/TRBV12-4|TRBD1|TRBJ1-2|NA
TGTGCCAGCAGTCCGGACAGGGTCATTGGCTACACCTTC
CASSPDRVIGYTF
>TRBV19|TRBD1|TRBJ2-7|NA
TGTGCCAGCAGAAGGACAGGGTCCTACGAGCAGTACTTC
CASRRTGSYEQYF
>TRBV21-1|NA|TRBJ2-5|NA
TGTGCCAGCAGCAAACAAGTAAGGGACCTGGGGCTGGAGACCCAGTACTTC
CASSKQVRDLGLETQYF